This T cell receptor beta chain was retrieved from a study of T cell clusters in autoimmune cytopenias. Across the whole study: Healthy control donors averaged around 50 years of age, with a median of approximately 63 years.

General study results and limits: Primary autoimmune cytopenia patients appeared to lack physiological T cell clusters present in healthy donors.

As for this clonotype: Antigen specificity is unknown.

Each sample's input was 200 to 300 ng genomic DNA, 38,000 or so genome equivalents. CDR3 length: 19 residues. Germline V CDR1 and CDR2: MNHEY, SVGAGI. TRB was amplified by touch-down multiplex PCR, primer pools A and B combined. TCRdb re-analyzed the multiplex PCR reads; it lists each CDR3 protein once, without DNA. Its table lists 9,500 to 12,000 distinct CDR3 sequences. The same data also contributed to another study, on T cell repertoires in aging, cancer and after chemotherapy. That report adds: Donors were grouped into six age bands spanning 30 or younger through 70 or older. Repeat sampling of healthy donors over several months to years showed clear clonal overlap.

The chain employs TRBV6-5 and TRBJ1-2; as DNA is missing, the TRBD1 call by TCRdb cannot be tested. The source material was peripheral blood. This sequence was found in a human donor in good health. CDR3 sequence reads: CASSVRTRLMSGPNYGYTF.